Below, 2 T cell receptor beta chains from the same sample are listed, as sequenced in a study of shared clonotypes between healthy human individuals. The data were produced by immunoSEQ multiplex PCR, yet TCRdb's version contains in-frame clones alone and is incomplete. The sample lists a few million clones; about 92% were seen once. The sample taken for sequencing was naive CD4+ T cells from PBMCs. The subset was: CD45RA+ positively selected. These receptors were taken from a man younger than 35 in good health. Some clones in this sample may be carry-over from other donors' samples.

The V call is TRBV27, the J call TRBJ2-5; D gene uncertain. This CDR3 has 10 residues. Trimming took 4 bases from V and 6 from J, leaving 3 bases between them. CDR1 and CDR2 from the germline V gene are MNHEY and SMNVEV (reference sequence). The CDR3 protein is CASSSQTQYF. The CDR3 bases are TGTGCCAGCAGTTCCCAGACCCAGTACTTC.

The J gene is TRBJ1-1, the V gene TRBV23-1, with D uncertain. TRBV23-1 falls under the ORF class, with uncertain function. V lost 4 bases to trimming and J lost 5 bases, with 8 bases between them. CDR3 length: 12 residues. The chain's CDR3 is CASSRGVTEAFF. In nucleotides, the CDR3 is TGCGCCAGCAGTCGGGGTGTGACTGAAGCTTTCTTT.